This TCR beta chain was sequenced during a study of T cell responses to AZD1222 COVID-19 vaccine. This CDR3 contains 13 residues. The V end lost 2 bases, the J end lost 1 base, and 6 bases lay between the germline ends. The germline gives CDR1 SGHRS, CDR2 YFSETQ. A word on this clone: Its antigen remains unidentified.

Sequencing was performed with immunoSEQ multiplex PCR; in TCRdb, only in-frame clones are kept and a portion is missing. The table shows about 120,000 clones, with approximately 90% occurring only once. Findings of the study overall: Sampled repertoires all dated from after the peak T cell response.

Sequencing used peripheral blood, obtained on day 0 of AZD1222 vaccination. The chain couples TRBV5-1 to TRBJ2-5; D not certain. The TCR sequence derives from an adult in good health. For the CDR3, the DNA is TGCGCCAGCAGCTTCGATCCCCAAGAGACCCAGTACTTC. This translates into CASSFDPQETQYF.